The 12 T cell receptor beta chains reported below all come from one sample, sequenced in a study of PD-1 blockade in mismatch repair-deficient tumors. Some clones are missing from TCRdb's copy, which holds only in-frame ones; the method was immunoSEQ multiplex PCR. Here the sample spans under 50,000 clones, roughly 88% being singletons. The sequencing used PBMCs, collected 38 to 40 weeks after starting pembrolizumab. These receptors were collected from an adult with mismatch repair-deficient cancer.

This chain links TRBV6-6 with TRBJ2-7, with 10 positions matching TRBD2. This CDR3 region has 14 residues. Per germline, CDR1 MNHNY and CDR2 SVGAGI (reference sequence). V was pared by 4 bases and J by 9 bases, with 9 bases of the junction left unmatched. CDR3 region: CASSSSGSKIGQYF. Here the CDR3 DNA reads TGTGCCAGCAGTTCTAGCGGGAGTAAGATTGGGCAGTACTTC.

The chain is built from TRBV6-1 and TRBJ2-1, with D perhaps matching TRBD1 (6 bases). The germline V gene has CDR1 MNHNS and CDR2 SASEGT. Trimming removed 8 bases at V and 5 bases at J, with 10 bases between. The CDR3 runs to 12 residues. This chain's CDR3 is CASVYRDNEQFF. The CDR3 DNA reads TGTGCCAGCGTCTACAGGGACAATGAGCAGTTCTTC.

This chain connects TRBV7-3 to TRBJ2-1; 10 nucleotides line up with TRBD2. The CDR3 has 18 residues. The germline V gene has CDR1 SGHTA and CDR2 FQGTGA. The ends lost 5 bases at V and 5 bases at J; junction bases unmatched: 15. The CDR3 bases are TGTGCCAGCAGCCGAAGCACCGCCGGACTAGCGGCTGACAATGAGCAGTTCTTC. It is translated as CASSRSTAGLAADNEQFF.

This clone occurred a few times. CDR3 protein: CASRYTGLAYEQYF. As DNA, the CDR3 is TGTGCCAGCAGGTATACGGGACTCGCCTACGAGCAGTACTTC. This sequence joins TRBV7-3 and TRBJ2-7; maybe TRBD2 (6 bases). Per the germline V gene, CDR1 is SGHTA and CDR2 is FQGTGA. Deletions cut 6 bases from V and 2 bases from J, with 14 bases between. The CDR3 sequence is 14 residues long.

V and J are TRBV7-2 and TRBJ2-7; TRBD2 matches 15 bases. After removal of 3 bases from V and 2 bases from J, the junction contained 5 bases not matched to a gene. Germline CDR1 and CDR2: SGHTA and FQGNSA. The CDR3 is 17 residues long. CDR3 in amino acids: CASSFPGLAGGAYEQYF. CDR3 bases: TGTGCCAGCAGCTTCCCTGGACTAGCGGGAGGGGCCTACGAGCAGTACTTC. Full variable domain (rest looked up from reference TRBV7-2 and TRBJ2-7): GAGVSQSPSNKVTEKGKDVELRCDPISGHTALYWYRQSLGQGLEFLIYFQGNSAPDKSGLPSDRFSAERTGGSVSTLTIQRTQQEDSAVYLCASSFPGLAGGAYEQYFGPGTRLTVT.

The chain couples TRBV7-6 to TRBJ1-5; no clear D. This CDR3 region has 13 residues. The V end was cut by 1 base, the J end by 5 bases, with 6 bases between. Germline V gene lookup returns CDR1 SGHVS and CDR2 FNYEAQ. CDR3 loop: CASSLGVDQPQHF. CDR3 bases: TGTGCCAGCAGCTTAGGAGTGGATCAGCCCCAGCATTTT.

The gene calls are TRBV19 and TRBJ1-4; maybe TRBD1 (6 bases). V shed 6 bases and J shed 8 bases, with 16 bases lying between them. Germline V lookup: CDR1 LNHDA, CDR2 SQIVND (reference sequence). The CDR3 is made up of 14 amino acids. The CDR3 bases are TGTGCCAGTAGAGAGACAGGAGGCGGCGAAAAACTGTTTTTT. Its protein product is CASRETGGGEKLFF. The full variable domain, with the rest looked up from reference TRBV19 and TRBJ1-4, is DGGITQSPKYLFRKEGQNVTLSCEQNLNHDAMYWYRQDPGQGLRLIYYSQIVNDFQKGDIAEGYSVSREKKESFPLTVTSAQKNPTAFYLCASRETGGGEKLFFGSGTQLSVL.

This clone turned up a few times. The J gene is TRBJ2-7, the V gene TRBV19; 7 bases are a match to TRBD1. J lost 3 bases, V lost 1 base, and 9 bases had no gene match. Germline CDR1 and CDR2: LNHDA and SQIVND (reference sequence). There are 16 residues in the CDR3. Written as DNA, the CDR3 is TGTGCCAGTAGTATAGGGACAGGAGATAGGGGCTACGAGCAGTACTTC. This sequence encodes CASSIGTGDRGYEQYF.

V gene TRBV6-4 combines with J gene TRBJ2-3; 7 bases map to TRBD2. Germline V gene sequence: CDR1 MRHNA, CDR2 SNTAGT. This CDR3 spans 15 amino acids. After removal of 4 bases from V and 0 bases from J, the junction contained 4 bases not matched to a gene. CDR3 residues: CASSVNSGSTDTQYF. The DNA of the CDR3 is TGTGCCAGCAGTGTTAATAGCGGGAGCACAGATACGCAGTATTTT.

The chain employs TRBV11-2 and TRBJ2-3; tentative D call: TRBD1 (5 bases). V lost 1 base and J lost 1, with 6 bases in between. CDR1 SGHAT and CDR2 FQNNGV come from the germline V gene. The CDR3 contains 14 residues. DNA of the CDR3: TGTGCCAGCAGCTTAGTAGGGGGCACAGATACGCAGTATTTT. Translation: CASSLVGGTDTQYF.

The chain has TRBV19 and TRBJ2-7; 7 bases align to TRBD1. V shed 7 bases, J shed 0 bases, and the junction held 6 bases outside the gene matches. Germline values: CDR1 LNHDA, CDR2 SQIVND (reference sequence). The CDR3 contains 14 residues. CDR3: CASKGGGSSYEQYF. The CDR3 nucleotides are TGTGCCAGTAAAGGGGGCGGTAGCTCCTACGAGCAGTACTTC.

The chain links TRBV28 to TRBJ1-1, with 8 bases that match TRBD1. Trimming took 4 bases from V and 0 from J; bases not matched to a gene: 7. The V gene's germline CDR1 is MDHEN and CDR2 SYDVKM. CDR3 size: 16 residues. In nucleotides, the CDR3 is TGTGCCAGCAGTTACCGGACAGGGCGGGTGAACACTGAAGCTTTCTTT. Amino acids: CASSYRTGRVNTEAFF.